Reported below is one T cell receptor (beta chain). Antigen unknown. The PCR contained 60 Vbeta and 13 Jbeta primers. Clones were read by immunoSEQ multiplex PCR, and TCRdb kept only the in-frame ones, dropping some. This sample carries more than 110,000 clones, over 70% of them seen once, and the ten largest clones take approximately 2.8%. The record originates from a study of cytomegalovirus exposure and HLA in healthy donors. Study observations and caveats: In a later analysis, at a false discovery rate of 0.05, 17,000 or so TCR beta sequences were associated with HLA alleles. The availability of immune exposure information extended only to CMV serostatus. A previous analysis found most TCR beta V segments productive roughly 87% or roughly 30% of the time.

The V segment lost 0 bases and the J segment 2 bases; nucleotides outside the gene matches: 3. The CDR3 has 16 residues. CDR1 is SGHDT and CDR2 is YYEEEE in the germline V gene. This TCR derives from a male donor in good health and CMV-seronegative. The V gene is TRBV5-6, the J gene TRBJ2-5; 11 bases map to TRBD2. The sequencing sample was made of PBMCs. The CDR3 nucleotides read TGTGCCAGCAGCTTGGTTCCTAGCGGGGGGCAAGAGACCCAGTACTTC. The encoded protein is CASSLVPSGGQETQYF.